These 30 T cell receptor beta chains were sequenced from one sample in a study of blood T cell repertoires in COVID-19. Assay: immunoSEQ multiplex PCR; the TCRdb copy retains only in-frame clones and omits some. Of 150,000 to 200,000 clones listed, roughly 90% are singletons. The specimen sequenced was peripheral blood. The receptors were gathered from a man aged 25 to 40 with COVID-19, enrolled during active disease.

The chain uses TRBV7-9 and TRBJ1-1, with TRBD1 as a possible D gene (5 bases). The CDR3 extends over 15 amino acids. V was cut by 4 bases and J by 1 base, with 13 bases left in between. Germline CDR1 is SEHNR and CDR2 is FQNEAQ (reference sequence). The CDR3, as DNA: TGTGCCAGCAGCTCACCATCTCAGGGGAACACTGAAGCTTTCTTT. Translating gives CASSSPSQGNTEAFF.

This chain links TRBV28 with TRBJ2-1; 7 bases fit TRBD1. This CDR3 has 15 amino acids. Losses at the gene ends were 2 bases for V and 4 bases for J; bases not matched to a gene: 5. CDR1 is MDHEN, CDR2 SYDVKM, per germline. The CDR3 reads CASSLHRGQYNEQFF. DNA for the CDR3: TGTGCCAGCAGTTTACACAGGGGCCAATACAATGAGCAGTTCTTC.

About this clone: A junction boundary mismatches the germline segment, possibly from a read error. This chain joins TRBV6-5 and TRBJ2-7; D is unclear. This CDR3 region has 11 residues. Germline assignment: CDR1 MNHEY and CDR2 SVGAGI. CDR3 loop: CASSYSNEQYF. The DNA of the CDR3 is TGTGCCAGCAGTTACTCCAACGAGCAGTACTTC.

This rearrangement joins TRBV5-5 to TRBJ1-2, with D perhaps TRBD1 (5 bases). Germline V CDR1 and CDR2: SGHKS, YYEKEE (reference sequence). V was clipped by 0 bases and J by 4 bases, with 13 bases between them. The CDR3 sequence is 15 residues long. The CDR3 nucleotides are TGTGCCAGCAGCTTGGGTGCGGGAGGGGTCTATGGCTACACCTTC. This translates into CASSLGAGGVYGYTF.

V usage is TRBV7-2 and J usage is TRBJ1-2, with TRBD1 as a possible D gene (5 bases). In germline, CDR1 is SGHTA, CDR2 FQGNSA. The CDR3 runs 14 residues. V was pared by 0 bases and J by 8 bases, with 13 bases between. The CDR3 sequence: CASSLARTGEGYTF. As DNA, the CDR3 is TGTGCCAGCAGCTTAGCGCGGACGGGGGAGGGCTACACCTTC.

This clone has just one count. This sequence joins TRBV24-1 and TRBJ2-7; D is uncertain. Germline V gene sequence: CDR1 KGHDR, CDR2 SFDVKD. There are 11 residues in the CDR3. The V and J ends lost 6 bases and 4 bases respectively, with 6 bases between them. DNA for the CDR3: TGTGCCACCAGTCACGAGTACGAGCAGTACTTC. This encodes CATSHEYEQYF.

V is TRBV11-2 and J is TRBJ1-1; 7 bases fit TRBD1. The trim removed 0 bases at V and 5 bases at J, leaving 9 bases unmatched. The CDR3 extends over 16 amino acids. CDR1 is SGHAT, CDR2 FQNNGV, per germline. CDR3 loop: CASSLDPGRGPTEAFF. CDR3 coding DNA: TGTGCCAGCAGCTTAGATCCGGGAAGGGGGCCAACTGAAGCTTTCTTT.

The chain recombines TRBV6-2 or TRBV6-3 with TRBJ2-3, with no clear D. The CDR3 extends over 16 amino acids. Trimming shortened V by 3 bases and J by 0 bases, and 13 bases separated the two germline ends. Germline V gives CDR1 MNHEY, CDR2 SVGEGT. Written as DNA, the CDR3 is TGTGCCAGCAGTTATGATGGCGGCAGAAGCACAGATACGCAGTATTTT. Its protein is CASSYDGGRSTDTQYF.

The rearrangement joins TRBV4-1 to TRBJ1-1; no reliable D call. Germline CDR1 and CDR2: MGHRA and YSYEKL. The V end lost 0 bases, the J end lost 6 bases, and 11 bases lay between the germline ends. The CDR3 length is 14 residues. This CDR3 is CASSQESPRSEAFF. The CDR3 DNA reads TGCGCCAGCAGCCAAGAGAGTCCACGGTCTGAAGCTTTCTTT.

V usage is TRBV5-1 and J usage is TRBJ2-7, with 8 bases lining up with TRBD2. With V trimmed by 1 base and J by 2 bases, 8 bases remained unmatched. The CDR3 sequence is 16 residues long. Germline loops: CDR1 SGHRS, CDR2 YFSETQ. The CDR3: CASSLYLAGSTYEQYF. In DNA form, the CDR3 reads TGCGCCAGCAGCTTGTATCTAGCGGGCTCAACCTACGAGCAGTACTTC.

The rearrangement joins TRBV19 to TRBJ1-4; 7 positions match TRBD1. Trimming removed 3 bases from V and 5 bases from J; junction bases left unmatched: 6. The CDR3 has 15 residues. The germline CDR1 and CDR2 sequences are LNHDA and SQIVND (reference sequence). In nucleotides, the CDR3 is TGTGCCAGTAGTATCGCCGGAGGGGGCAATGAAAAACTGTTTTTT. This codes for CASSIAGGGNEKLFF.

The chain carries TRBV28 and TRBJ2-7, with 10 bases aligning to TRBD1. The CDR3 length is 15 residues. Looked up from germline, CDR1 is MDHEN and CDR2 is SYDVKM. Trimming at V came to 7 bases and at J to 0 bases, leaving 6 bases not matched to a gene. The CDR3 loop is CASTPGQGVSYEQYF. The CDR3 coding sequence is TGTGCCAGCACCCCTGGACAGGGGGTCTCCTACGAGCAGTACTTC.

The gene calls are TRBV4-1 and TRBJ1-3; 10 nucleotides align to TRBD1. The CDR3 sequence is 16 residues long. J gave up 3 bases and V 1 base, and 3 bases lay outside the gene matches. In germline, CDR1 is MGHRA, CDR2 YSYEKL. Written as DNA, the CDR3 is TGCGCCAGCAGCCAAGGACAGGGGGCAGGTGGAAACACCATATATTTT. Its protein product is CASSQGQGAGGNTIYF.

The chain employs TRBV9 and TRBJ1-6, with TRBD1 matching 7 bases. The germline V gene has CDR1 SGDLS and CDR2 YYNGEE. The V gene end was trimmed by 0 bases and the J gene end by 9 bases; junction bases not matched to a gene: 3. The CDR3 is made up of 14 amino acids. Written as DNA, the CDR3 is TGTGCCAGCAGCGTAGGGACAGGCAGTTCACCCCTCCACTTT. Residues: CASSVGTGSSPLHF. The whole variable domain, remainder taken from reference TRBV9 and TRBJ1-6, is DSGVTQTPKHLITATGQRVTLRCSPRSGDLSVYWYQQSLDQGLQFLIQYYNGEERAKGNILERFSAQQFPDLHSELNLSSLELGDSALYFCASSVGTGSSPLHFGNGTRLTVT.

The chain has TRBV7-2 and TRBJ2-7, with D perhaps TRBD1 (6 bases). Germline assignment: CDR1 SGHTA and CDR2 FQGNSA. V was pared by 2 bases and J by 3 bases, with 17 bases between. The CDR3 length is 16 residues. The CDR3 DNA reads as TGTGCCAGCAGCTTACCCCTCCAAGGGGGAAGCTACGAGCAGTACTTC. Protein product: CASSLPLQGGSYEQYF.

The chain is built from TRBV14 and TRBJ1-6; TRBD1 matches at 9 bases. V was pared by 5 bases and J by 9 bases, with 5 bases of the junction left unmatched. The germline CDR1 and CDR2 sequences are SGHDN and FVKESK. This CDR3 has 14 residues. Written as DNA, the CDR3 is TGTGCCAGCAGCTTCGGGACAGGGCCTTCACCCCTCCACTTT. This codes for CASSFGTGPSPLHF.

The chain has TRBV29-1 and TRBJ1-4; no reliable D call. Germline values: CDR1 SQVTM, CDR2 ANQGSEA. Trimming stripped 3 bases from V and 7 bases from J, with 12 bases between. This CDR3 spans 13 amino acids. CDR3 in amino acids: CSVDREGSEKLFF. For the CDR3, the DNA is TGCAGCGTTGACCGGGAGGGAAGTGAAAAACTGTTTTTT.

This sequence joins TRBV28 and TRBJ2-7, with 9 bases aligning to TRBD1. Germline CDR1 and CDR2: MDHEN and SYDVKM. Trimming took 6 bases from V and 4 from J; bases not matched to a gene: 7. The CDR3 extends over 14 amino acids. The CDR3 here is CASSKGTGWYEQYF. The DNA for the CDR3 is TGTGCCAGCAGCAAAGGGACAGGGTGGTACGAGCAGTACTTC.

J is TRBJ2-1 and V is TRBV4-2; 9 bases fit TRBD2. Germline CDR1 reads LGHNA; CDR2 reads YNFKEQ. The trim removed 1 base at V and 5 bases at J, leaving 3 bases unmatched. This CDR3 is 15 amino acids long. CDR3 protein: CASSQVRGRDNEQFF. Written as DNA, the CDR3 is TGTGCCAGCAGCCAAGTACGCGGGAGGGACAATGAGCAGTTCTTC.

The chain recombines TRBV19 with TRBJ1-1; D remains ambiguous. There are 13 residues in the CDR3. Looked up from germline, CDR1 is LNHDA and CDR2 is SQIVND (reference sequence). The ends were cut back, 1 base at V and 6 bases at J, with 9 bases in the middle. The CDR3: CASSIVAEAEAFF. DNA of the CDR3: TGTGCCAGTAGTATAGTGGCGGAAGCTGAAGCTTTCTTT.

This clone was detected once. The chain's CDR3 is CASSIQGLAGGSSYNEQFF. The CDR3 nucleotides read TGTGCCAGTAGTATACAGGGACTAGCGGGGGGGTCCTCCTACAATGAGCAGTTCTTC. The chain combines TRBV19 with TRBJ2-1, with 16 bases lining up with TRBD2. This CDR3 has 19 amino acids. Germline assignment: CDR1 LNHDA and CDR2 SQIVND (reference sequence). Unmatched junction bases numbered 4, after V lost 2 bases and J lost 0 bases.

This clone was picked up one time. The V call is TRBV7-4, the J call TRBJ2-7; 8 bases map to TRBD2. There are 14 residues in the CDR3. Germline-derived CDR1 and CDR2 are SGHVT and SQSDAQ. The V segment lost 7 bases and the J segment 0 bases; nucleotides outside the gene matches: 5. The CDR3 is CASICGGHSYEQYF. CDR3 DNA sequence: TGTGCCAGCATCTGCGGGGGGCACTCCTACGAGCAGTACTTC.

The rearrangement joins TRBV21-1 to TRBJ2-7; whether TRBD2, the table's D call, matches the DNA was not checked. TRBV21-1 has pseudogene status. This CDR3 region has 15 residues. The CDR3 sequence: CASSPKGGLSYEQYF. CDR3 sequence (DNA): TGTGCCAGCAGCCCTAAGGGGGGGCTATCCTACGAGCAGTACTTC.

This clone was seen a few times. This chain connects TRBV6-5 to TRBJ1-2; TRBD1 matches at 7 bases. CDR1 is MNHEY, CDR2 SVGAGI, per germline. The V gene end was trimmed by 6 bases and the J gene end by 4 bases; junction bases not matched to a gene: 5. This CDR3 comprises 13 residues. The CDR3 reads CASRTTGSYGYTF. In DNA form, the CDR3 reads TGTGCCAGCAGGACGACAGGGTCCTATGGCTACACCTTC.

The chain joins TRBV5-1 to TRBJ1-3; no clear D. Trimming pared 0 bases from V and 2 bases from J, leaving 6 bases between. Germline CDR1 and CDR2: SGHRS and YFSETQ. The CDR3 loop spans 14 amino acids. The CDR3 reads CASSLEPTGNTIYF. CDR3 nucleotides: TGCGCCAGCAGCTTGGAACCTACTGGAAACACCATATATTTT.

V is TRBV15 and J is TRBJ2-7; D possibly corresponds to TRBD2 (5 bases). V was clipped by 3 bases and J by 0 bases, with 9 bases between them. This CDR3 contains 14 residues. Germline CDR1 reads LNHNV; CDR2 reads YYDKDF (reference sequence). The CDR3 DNA reads as TGTGCCACCAGCAGGGACTTCAACTCCTACGAGCAGTACTTC. Protein sequence: CATSRDFNSYEQYF.

This clone has just one count. This rearrangement joins TRBV24-1 to TRBJ2-1; 14 nucleotides match TRBD2. The CDR3 runs to 20 residues. V was clipped by 5 bases and J by 8 bases; unmatched bases: 19. Germline V gene sequence: CDR1 KGHDR, CDR2 SFDVKD. The CDR3 sequence: CATSAPLGLAGGQLGDEQFF. The CDR3 DNA sequence: TGTGCCACCAGTGCCCCCCTAGGACTAGCGGGAGGCCAATTAGGGGATGAGCAGTTCTTC.

The genes are TRBV6-5 and TRBJ1-1; the D gene is possibly TRBD1 (5 bases). Between the trimmed V and J ends, which lost 5 bases and 2 bases, there was a span of 9 bases. The germline V gene encodes CDR1 MNHEY and CDR2 SVGAGI. CDR3 length: 13 residues. CDR3 sequence reads: CASSPGKNTEAFF. In DNA, the CDR3 is TGTGCCAGCAGTCCAGGGAAAAACACTGAAGCTTTCTTT.

The genes are TRBV19 and TRBJ2-3, with 7 bases fitting TRBD2. The CDR3 length is 16 residues. Trimming took 3 bases from V and 2 from J; bases not matched to a gene: 8. CDR1 and CDR2 (germline): LNHDA, SQIVND (reference sequence). CDR3 bases: TGTGCCAGTAGTATCCCGGGACTATTATTCACAGATACGCAGTATTTT. Translated: CASSIPGLLFTDTQYF.

The gene calls are TRBV7-3 and TRBJ1-1, with D maybe TRBD1 (5 bases). Germline V lookup: CDR1 SGHTA, CDR2 FQGTGA. V lost 5 bases and J 3 bases, leaving 13 bases between the germline ends. The CDR3 has 14 amino acids. The CDR3, as DNA: TGTGCCAGCAGCCCAAGGGGAGGGGACACTGAAGCTTTCTTT. Its translation: CASSPRGGDTEAFF.